Listed here is a single TCR beta chain. Only in-frame clones appear in the TCRdb table, and some are missing; sequencing was by immunoSEQ multiplex PCR. Here the sample spans over 120,000 clones, about 88% being singletons. This specimen comes from a study of radiation and T cells in renal cell carcinoma. Indicated time point: baseline pretreatment blood. Treatment: 15 Gy SBRT to primary tumor, nephrectomy 4 weeks later. This material consisted of blood, taken from a patient whose treatment included radiotherapy and nephrectomy. The sequence was collected from a woman aged 50 to 60 with renal cell carcinoma.

The CDR3 DNA sequence: TGTGCCAGCAGCTTAGGGACATTCGGAGCCGACACTGAAGCTTTCTTT. As protein: CASSLGTFGADTEAFF. The rearrangement uses TRBV13 and TRBJ1-1; no reliable D call. Trimming pared 0 bases from V and 3 bases from J, leaving 14 bases between. Germline values: CDR1 PRHDT, CDR2 FYEKMQ (reference sequence). The CDR3 is made up of 16 amino acids.